The rows below give T cell receptor beta chains drawn from one sample of a study of cytotoxic CD8 clonotypes in ibrutinib-treated CLL. The repertoire was sequenced with immunoSEQ multiplex PCR; TCRdb's copy has only in-frame clones and lacks some. The sample shows roughly 300,000 clones, about 72% of them seen only once. The sequenced sample was PBMCs, obtained at disease progression, from a patient treated with ibrutinib. These TCRs come from a human donor with chronic lymphocytic leukemia. CDR3s include the opening cysteine and the closing phenylalanine or tryptophan.

v_call	cdr3_aa
TRBV12-5	CAIRQGETQYF
TRBV19	CASSRQGSRDTQYF
TRBV30	CAWSPSGQDSNQPQHF
TRBV6-4	CASIPGQGAPGANVLTF
TRBV28	CASSLSGSFREANYGYTF
TRBV29-1	CSVGWGFTEAFF
TRBV2	CASSKEGRETDTQYF
TRBV4-3	CASSQVGGTYEQYF
TRBV29-1	CSVGTSGGPGETQYF
TRBV27	CASSSIGRAVSFF
TRBV6-1	CASSGGTGGGQPQHF
TRBV5-1	CASSLLTGTGNEQFF
TRBV27	CASRSWDSAYNEQFF
TRBV14	CASSQDPSSGGRQQFF
TRBV11-3	CASSLAGGREQFF
TRBV28	CASRPPGPERQYF
TRBV9	CASSVSPTSGENNEQFF
TRBV7-8	CASSTGLLTYEQYF
TRBV10-3	CAITRGANYGYTF
TRBV9	CASSVGAGSGNYGYTF
TRBV6-5	CASSSGTGGELFF
TRBV4-1	CASSQGAGASTGELFF
TRBV27	CASSSLTSGNYNEQFF
TRBV5-4	CASSHSPSGGASYEQYF